Listed below are T cell receptor beta chains from one sample, sequenced in a study of blood T cell repertoires in COVID-19. Clones were read by immunoSEQ multiplex PCR, and TCRdb kept only the in-frame ones, dropping some. The sample consists of tens of thousands of clones, about 92% of them appearing once. Sequenced input: peripheral blood. These receptors originate from a man between 50 and 59 years old with acute or convalescent COVID-19. Both conserved end residues are part of each CDR3. A D gene is named only where the DNA matches it firmly. Clone size appears in some rows only: once, few, many, or a class for an expanded clone.

TRBV9,TRBJ1-2,once,NA,TGTGCCAGCAGCGTAGAAACAGGCTATGGCTACACCTTC,CASSVETGYGYTF
TRBV27,TRBJ2-6,NA,NA,TGTGCCAGCAGTCTAGCTGGGGCCAACGTCCTGACTTTC,CASSLAGANVLTF
TRBV3-1/TRBV3-2,TRBJ2-2,NA,NA,TGTGCCAGCAGCCAAGGTCAGTTCACCGGGGAGCTGTTTTTT,CASSQGQFTGELFF
TRBV9,TRBJ1-3,NA,TRBD1,TGTGCCAGCAGCGCTCAAGCGGGACAGGGGGCGCCGGGAAACACCATATATTTT,CASSAQAGQGAPGNTIYF
TRBV6-5,TRBJ1-5,NA,NA,TGTGCCAGCAGCCTATACAGGGATAGCAATCAGCCCCAGCATTTT,CASSLYRDSNQPQHF
TRBV4-1,TRBJ2-7,NA,NA,TGCGCCAGCAGCCAAGGGGGGGACTCCTACGAGCAGTACTTC,CASSQGGDSYEQYF
TRBV10-1,TRBJ1-2,once,TRBD1,TGCGCCAGCAGTCCCGGGACAGACTATGGCTACACCTTC,CASSPGTDYGYTF
TRBV27,TRBJ1-1,NA,NA,TGTGCCAGCAGTGTGCTCCTTGCAGGGGATTTCACTGAAGCTTTCTTT,CASSVLLAGDFTEAFF
TRBV7-2,TRBJ2-7,once,NA,TGTGCCAGCAGCTTAGGGGGCGGGGGCCCCTACGAGCAGTACTTC,CASSLGGGGPYEQYF
TRBV6-5,TRBJ1-5,NA,TRBD1,TGTGCCAGCAGAGGGGACAGGACTAGCAATCAGCCCCAGCATTTT,CASRGDRTSNQPQHF
TRBV4-3,TRBJ2-3,NA,TRBD2,TGCGCCAGCAGCCAAGATTTAGCTAGCGGGGGAAATACGCAGTATTTT,CASSQDLASGGNTQYF
TRBV7-2,TRBJ1-2,NA,TRBD1,TGTGCCAGCAGCTCGCGACAGGGCGGCGGCTACACCTTC,CASSSRQGGGYTF
TRBV6-4,TRBJ2-7,NA,TRBD2,TGTGCCAGCAGTGACGCGATGGGCGGGAGGCAACTTAGGGGGCAGTACTTC,CASSDAMGGRQLRGQYF
TRBV9,TRBJ1-6,few,NA,TGTGCCAGCAGCGTAGGCTCTAGTAGGGGCTCACCCCTCCACTTT,CASSVGSSRGSPLHF
TRBV5-1,TRBJ1-3,few,NA,TGCGCCAGCAGCCAGACCGGGTTTAACACCATATATTTT,CASSQTGFNTIYF
TRBV6-5,TRBJ2-3,NA,TRBD2,TGTGCCAGCAGCCCGGGACTAGCCGGAACAGATACGCAGTATTTT,CASSPGLAGTDTQYF
TRBV7-3,TRBJ2-2,NA,NA,TGTGCCAGCAGCTATAGTATTTCCGGGGAGCTGTTTTTT,CASSYSISGELFF
TRBV5-6,TRBJ1-2,NA,TRBD1,TGTGCCAGCAGCCCTACTGCAGGGACAGGGTTTAACTATGGCTACACCTTC,CASSPTAGTGFNYGYTF
TRBV11-3,TRBJ2-1,NA,NA,TGTGCCAGCAGCTTAGCCAGCTCCTACAATGAGCAGTTCTTC,CASSLASSYNEQFF
TRBV19,TRBJ2-3,NA,NA,TGTGCCAGTAGTCCGCCAGGGAAGGATACGCAGTATTTT,CASSPPGKDTQYF
TRBV2,TRBJ1-4,NA,TRBD1,TGTGCCAGCAGTGTCCCCGGGACAGGGGCTGAAAAACTGTTTTTT,CASSVPGTGAEKLFF
TRBV25-1,TRBJ1-2,NA,NA,TGTGCCAGCAGTACCTCGGGAAGTAACTATGGCTACACCTTC,CASSTSGSNYGYTF
TRBV30,TRBJ1-5,NA,TRBD1,TGTGCCTGGGGGGGACAGGGGCATCAGCCCCAGCATTTT,CAWGGQGHQPQHF
TRBV28,TRBJ1-6,once,NA,TGTGCCATCACCGGAGGGGTCCTCGGTGGATCACCCCTCCACTTT,CAITGGVLGGSPLHF
TRBV28,TRBJ1-5,NA,TRBD1,TGTGCCAGCAGTTTAGGATCAGGGGGCCATTCGGTTCAGCCCCAGCATTTT,CASSLGSGGHSVQPQHF
TRBV4-1,TRBJ2-2,NA,TRBD2,TGCGCCAGCAGCCAAGCTTGGGCTAGCGGGAGCACCGGGGAGCTGTTTTTT,CASSQAWASGSTGELFF